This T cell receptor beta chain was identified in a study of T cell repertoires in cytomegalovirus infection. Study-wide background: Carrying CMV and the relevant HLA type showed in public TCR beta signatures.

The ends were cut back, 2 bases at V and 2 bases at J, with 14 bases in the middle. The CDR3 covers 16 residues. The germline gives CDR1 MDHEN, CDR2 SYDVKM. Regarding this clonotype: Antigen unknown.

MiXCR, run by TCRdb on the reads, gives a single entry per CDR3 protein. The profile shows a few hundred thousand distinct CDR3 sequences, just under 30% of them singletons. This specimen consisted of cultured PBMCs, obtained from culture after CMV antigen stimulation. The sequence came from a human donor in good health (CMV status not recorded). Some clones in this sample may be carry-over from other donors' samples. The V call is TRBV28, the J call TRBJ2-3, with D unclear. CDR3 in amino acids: CASSLDGLTLTDTQYF. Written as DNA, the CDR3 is TGTGCCAGCAGTTTAGACGGCTTGACCCTCACAGATACGCAGTATTTT.